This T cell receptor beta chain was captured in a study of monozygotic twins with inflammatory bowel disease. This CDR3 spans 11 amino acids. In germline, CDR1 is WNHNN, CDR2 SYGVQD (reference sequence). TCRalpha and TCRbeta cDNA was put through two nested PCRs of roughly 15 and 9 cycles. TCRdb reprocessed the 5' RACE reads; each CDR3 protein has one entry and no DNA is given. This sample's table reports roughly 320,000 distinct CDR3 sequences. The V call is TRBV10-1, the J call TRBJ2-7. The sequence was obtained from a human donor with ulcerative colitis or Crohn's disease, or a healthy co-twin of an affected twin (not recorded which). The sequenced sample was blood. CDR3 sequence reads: CASSENYEQYF.